These 10 T cell receptor beta chains originate from one sample sequenced in a study of blood T cell repertoires in COVID-19. Method: immunoSEQ multiplex PCR; TCRdb's copy keeps in-frame clones and lacks some. The profile shows 540,000 or so clones, roughly 91% of them singletons. Sequenced: peripheral blood. The receptor source for this set is a woman in her forties or fifties with COVID-19, enrolled during active disease.

Comment on this clone: Other DNA sequences in this sample translate to the same CDR3. CDR3 DNA: TGTGCCAGTAGTCCCGGGGTTAACTATGGCTACACCTTC. Its protein product is CASSPGVNYGYTF. The chain employs TRBV19 and TRBJ1-2; no clear D gene. From germline, CDR1 is LNHDA and CDR2 SQIVND (reference sequence). Trimming left V 5 bases short and J 1 base short, with 8 bases between. The CDR3 has 13 residues.

The chain employs TRBV29-1 and TRBJ1-2; unclear D gene. Germline V lookup: CDR1 SQVTM, CDR2 ANQGSEA. Trimming took off 2 bases at V and 4 bases at J, with 8 bases between the two ends. The CDR3 extends over 12 amino acids. The DNA of the CDR3 is TGCAGCGTTGAACCGACTAGCTATGGCTACACCTTC. Translating it yields CSVEPTSYGYTF.

The rearrangement uses TRBV5-1 and TRBJ2-5; 10 bases fit TRBD2. CDR1 SGHRS and CDR2 YFSETQ come from the germline V gene. The length of the CDR3 is 17 residues. V lost 3 bases and J lost 1; bases outside the gene matches: 9. CDR3 in DNA: TGCGCCAGCAGCTCTGGATCACTAGCGGGGCCCCAAGAGACCCAGTACTTC. Encoded protein: CASSSGSLAGPQETQYF.

This clone has only a few counts. The rearrangement joins TRBV3-1 (or the pseudogene TRBV3-2) to TRBJ2-7; perhaps TRBD1 as D (6 bases). Looked up from germline, CDR1 is LGHDT and CDR2 is YNNKEL (reference sequence). The CDR3 has 14 amino acids. Trimming removed 4 bases from V and 6 bases from J, with 16 bases in between. CDR3 loop: CASSLFGQRTEQYF. CDR3 in DNA: TGTGCCAGCAGCCTCTTTGGACAGCGAACCGAGCAGTACTTC.

CDR3 DNA: TGTGCCAGCAGACTCAGGGGCGATGAGCAGTTCTTC. It specifies CASRLRGDEQFF. The J gene is TRBJ2-1, the V gene TRBV12-3 or TRBV12-4; D is possibly TRBD1 (6 bases). V lost 6 bases to trimming and J lost 8 bases, with 11 bases between them. The CDR3 length is 12 residues.

The J gene is TRBJ1-1, the V gene TRBV5-1, with 9 bases aligning to TRBD1. There are 15 residues in the CDR3. V gave up 1 base and J gave up 4 bases; unmatched junction bases: 5. The germline gives CDR1 SGHRS, CDR2 YFSETQ. For the CDR3, the DNA is TGCGCCAGCAGCTTGCGGACAGGGGCTACCACTGAAGCTTTCTTT. This encodes CASSLRTGATTEAFF.

The genes are TRBV5-6 and TRBJ2-7, with TRBD2 as a possible D gene (6 bases). Trimming took off 4 bases at V and 3 bases at J, with 14 bases between the two ends. The CDR3 length is 14 residues. Germline CDR1 and CDR2: SGHDT and YYEEEE. The chain's CDR3 is CASSPGLPSYEQYF. For the CDR3, the DNA is TGTGCCAGCAGCCCGGGACTGCCAAGCTACGAGCAGTACTTC.

J is TRBJ1-6 and V is TRBV9, with a tentative D call TRBD1 (5 bases). CDR1 SGDLS and CDR2 YYNGEE come from the germline V gene. Trimming took 4 bases from V and 10 from J, leaving 12 bases between them. The CDR3 sequence is 13 residues long. The CDR3 is CASSFDSRSPLHF. The CDR3 region has the DNA TGTGCCAGCAGCTTTGACAGCCGATCACCCCTCCACTTT.

The chain couples TRBV23-1 to TRBJ1-5, with 7 bases that match TRBD1. TRBV23-1 qualifies as an ORF whose function is uncertain. The length of the CDR3 is 18 residues. The junction had 11 bases not matched to a gene; V was cut back by 0 bases and J by 3 bases. Here the CDR3 DNA reads TGCGCCAGCAGTCAATCCGGGACAGCTTTCCCTCCCAATCAGCCCCAGCATTTT. Protein product: CASSQSGTAFPPNQPQHF.

The chain carries TRBV11-2 and TRBJ1-6, with D tentatively TRBD1 (5 bases). This CDR3 region has 15 residues. Germline-derived CDR1 and CDR2 are SGHAT and FQNNGV. V was shortened by 4 bases and J by 9 bases, with 16 bases between the two germline ends. CDR3 DNA sequence: TGTGCCAGCAGCTCAAGGGGCCTGAGAGGTTCACCCCTCCACTTT. This encodes CASSSRGLRGSPLHF.